One sample yielded the 26 T cell receptor beta chains listed below, sequenced in a study of CD8+CD57+ T cells in acquired aplastic anemia. CDR3 and TCR beta VDJ profiling relied on genomic DNA as the template. TCRdb re-called the reads with MiXCR, one entry per CDR3 protein. The sample lists 210,000 or so distinct CDR3 sequences, under 50% seen once, with 20% in the top ten. Only patients with CD8+CD57+ cell expansion on flow cytometry were chosen for sequencing. Sample: sorted CD4+, CD8+, or CD8+CD57+ T cells (not recorded which) from PBMCs. The receptor set was obtained from a human donor with aplastic anemia.

This clonotype was found many times. The chain joins TRBV6-5 to TRBJ1-5; the D gene is possibly TRBD1 (5 bases). V was clipped by 6 bases and J by 0 bases, with 9 bases between them. This CDR3 contains 14 residues. Germline values: CDR1 MNHEY, CDR2 SVGAGI. The CDR3 is CASRDINSNQPQHF. The DNA for the CDR3 is TGTGCCAGCAGGGACATAAATAGCAATCAGCCCCAGCATTTT.

This chain joins TRBV7-2 and TRBJ1-4; 7 nucleotides agree with TRBD1. The V gene's germline CDR1 is SGHTA and CDR2 FQGNSA. The CDR3 sequence is 16 residues long. V was clipped by 2 bases and J by 7 bases; unmatched bases: 10. This CDR3 is CASSLKVTGRSEKLFF. The CDR3 coding sequence is TGTGCCAGCAGCTTAAAGGTGACAGGGAGGAGTGAAAAACTGTTTTTT.

This chain uses TRBV25-1 with TRBJ1-5, with unresolved D. Germline V lookup: CDR1 MGHDK, CDR2 SYGVNS. Trimming left V 6 bases short and J 1 base short, with 7 bases between. The CDR3 has 13 residues. CDR3 residues: CASSRGSNQPQHF. The DNA of the CDR3 is TGTGCCAGCAGCCGTGGGAGCAATCAGCCCCAGCATTTT.

The table lists this clonotype with a few counts. The genes are TRBV20-1 and TRBJ1-1; D gene ambiguous. The germline V gene has CDR1 DFQATT and CDR2 SNEGSKA (reference sequence). The CDR3 is 13 residues long. V lost 4 bases, J lost 1 base, and 10 bases lay in between. For the CDR3, the DNA is TGCAGTGCTACGAGCGGGCCGAACACTGAAGCTTTCTTT. Amino acid sequence: CSATSGPNTEAFF.

This sequence joins TRBV7-2 and TRBJ2-7, with a possible D match to TRBD1 (5 bases). The CDR3 spans 13 residues. Trimming left V 3 bases short and J 6 bases short, with 12 bases between. The germline gives CDR1 SGHTA, CDR2 FQGNSA. In nucleotides, the CDR3 is TGTGCCAGCAGCTTGACAGATCACTGCGAGCAGTACTTC. As protein: CASSLTDHCEQYF. The entire variable domain, with the rest obtained from reference TRBV7-2 and TRBJ2-7, is as follows: GAGVSQSPSNKVTEKGKDVELRCDPISGHTALYWYRQSLGQGLEFLIYFQGNSAPDKSGLPSDRFSAERTGGSVSTLTIQRTQQEDSAVYLCASSLTDHCEQYFGPGTRLTVT.

V and J are TRBV9 and TRBJ1-1; D perhaps matches TRBD1 (6 bases). The CDR3 has 15 amino acids. Germline CDR1 and CDR2: SGDLS and YYNGEE. Trimming pared 3 bases from V and 0 bases from J, leaving 12 bases between. DNA of the CDR3: TGTGCCAGCAGCGGTAGGGGGGGCATGAACACTGAAGCTTTCTTT. Protein product: CASSGRGGMNTEAFF.

In its sample, this clonotype was seen many times. V gene TRBV2 combines with J gene TRBJ2-7; 7 bases line up with TRBD1. The V segment lost 5 bases and the J segment 2 bases; nucleotides outside the gene matches: 3. The CDR3 covers 13 residues. CDR1 and CDR2 from the germline V gene are SNHLY and FYNNEI. The CDR3 sequence: CASSSRGTYEQYF. The CDR3 DNA is TGTGCCAGCAGTTCCAGGGGGACCTACGAGCAGTACTTC.

This clonotype was counted ten times or more. This sequence joins TRBV20-1 and TRBJ1-5; D call uncertain. The CDR3 has 15 amino acids. V lost 6 bases to trimming and J lost 3 bases, with 18 bases between them. CDR1 and CDR2 (germline): DFQATT, SNEGSKA (reference sequence). CDR3 sequence reads: CSASYAGIDNQPQHF. As DNA, the CDR3 is TGCAGTGCCTCCTACGCGGGGATTGACAATCAGCCCCAGCATTTT.

The V call is TRBV9, the J call TRBJ2-7; weak D call: TRBD1 (6 bases). This CDR3 contains 14 residues. The germline CDR1 and CDR2 sequences are SGDLS and YYNGEE. With 3 bases removed from V and 2 bases from J, the gap between germline ends came to 12 bases. The CDR3 region is CASSAGQTTYEQYF. The CDR3 DNA is TGTGCCAGCAGCGCAGGACAGACCACCTACGAGCAGTACTTC.

This clonotype was found many times. V usage is TRBV3-1 and J usage is TRBJ2-7; D remains ambiguous. Trimming stripped 4 bases from V and 3 bases from J, with 7 bases between. The CDR3 is made up of 12 amino acids. In germline, CDR1 is LGHDT, CDR2 YNNKEL (reference sequence). The CDR3 region is CASSPGRYEQYF. Written as DNA, the CDR3 is TGTGCCAGCAGCCCAGGACGCTACGAGCAGTACTTC.

The chain recombines TRBV15 with TRBJ2-2; D is unclear. The germline CDR1 and CDR2 sequences are LNHNV and YYDKDF (reference sequence). The CDR3 is 12 residues long. V dropped 5 bases and J dropped 5 bases, with 6 bases sitting between them. The CDR3 DNA follows: TGTGCCACCAGCCGTAGTACCGGGGAGCTGTTTTTT. Its translation is CATSRSTGELFF.

This clonotype was seen more than once but under ten times. This sequence may be a read error, since a much larger clone differs from it by one base. V and J are TRBV5-1 and TRBJ1-1; D perhaps matches TRBD1 (5 bases). CDR1 SGHRS and CDR2 YFSETQ come from the germline V gene. This CDR3 is 14 amino acids long. The CDR3: CASSLLGIGTEVFF. The DNA for the CDR3 is TGCGCCAGCAGCTTGCTAGGGATAGGGACTGAAGTTTTCTTT.

V usage is TRBV18 and J usage is TRBJ2-7; unclear D gene. This CDR3 contains 13 residues. V was cut by 4 bases and J by 4 bases, with 11 bases left in between. The germline CDR1 and CDR2 sequences are KGHSH and LQKENI. The CDR3 nucleotides are TGTGCCAGCTCACTGGACCGTAAATACGAGCAGTACTTC. This sequence encodes CASSLDRKYEQYF.

This chain joins TRBV29-1 and TRBJ1-2, with 7 bases lining up with TRBD1. Trimming at V came to 6 bases and at J to 5 bases, leaving 3 bases not matched to a gene. Germline V gene lookup returns CDR1 SQVTM and CDR2 ANQGSEA. The length of the CDR3 is 11 residues. This CDR3 is CSVWTGYGYTF. CDR3 in DNA: TGCAGCGTCTGGACAGGTTATGGCTACACCTTC.

Points on this clonotype: Mismatch with germline at one junction end may stem from a read error. The chain couples TRBV7-6 to TRBJ1-4; D remains unclear. CDR3 size: 10 residues. Germline CDR1 and CDR2: SGHVS and FNYEAQ. This CDR3 reads CASSLVGGGF. The CDR3 DNA reads TGTGCCAGCAGCTTAGTCGGTGGAGGGTTC.

This clonotype was recorded once. CDR3 nucleotides: TGTGCCATCAAGGATGGAGGGTCCACCGGGGAGCTGTTTTTT. It is translated as CAIKDGGSTGELFF. The rearrangement joins TRBV10-3 to TRBJ2-2; D possibly corresponds to TRBD2 (6 bases). There are 14 residues in the CDR3. Germline assignment: CDR1 ENHRY and CDR2 SYGVKD. V lost 7 bases, J lost 4 bases, and 13 bases lay in between.

The chain links TRBV6-2 or TRBV6-3 to TRBJ1-1; TRBD1 agrees at 7 bases. Germline V CDR1 and CDR2: MNHEY, SVGEGT. The CDR3 totals 13 residues. V dropped 6 bases and J dropped 4; count of bases not matched to a gene: 5. The CDR3 region is CASSWDSLTEAFF. The CDR3 coding sequence is TGTGCCAGCAGCTGGGACAGTCTCACTGAAGCTTTCTTT.

The chain joins TRBV7-8 to TRBJ2-7; 11 bases align to TRBD1. There are 16 residues in the CDR3. Germline lookup yields CDR1 SGHVS and CDR2 FQNEAQ. V dropped 5 bases and J dropped 3; count of bases not matched to a gene: 9. This CDR3 reads CASSPFGQGADYEQYF. In DNA form, the CDR3 reads TGTGCCAGCAGCCCCTTCGGACAGGGGGCAGACTACGAGCAGTACTTC.

This chain uses TRBV2 with TRBJ2-7; D ambiguous. V was cut by 5 bases and J by 3 bases, with 11 bases left in between. Germline CDR1 SNHLY, CDR2 FYNNEI. The CDR3 is 13 residues long. The CDR3 loop reads CASSLGRSYEQYV. CDR3 nucleotide sequence: TGTGCCAGCAGTCTTGGACGGAGCTACGAGCAGTACGTC.

This clonotype was counted at least ten times. This chain joins TRBV5-1 and TRBJ1-2, with D maybe TRBD1 (6 bases). The CDR3 has 14 amino acids. CDR1 SGHRS and CDR2 YFSETQ come from the germline V gene. Trimming cost V 3 bases and J 8 bases, with 17 bases left between them. The CDR3 sequence is CASSSGTLPRGYTF. CDR3 coding DNA: TGCGCCAGCAGCTCCGGGACACTCCCCCGGGGCTACACCTTC.

This clonotype showed up many times. The rearrangement joins TRBV9 to TRBJ1-2, with 7 bases matching TRBD1. Looked up from germline, CDR1 is SGDLS and CDR2 is YYNGEE. With V trimmed by 0 bases and J by 1 base, 15 bases remained unmatched. The CDR3 covers 19 residues. The CDR3 protein is CASSVDQGVGTAVNYGYTF. CDR3 nucleotide sequence: TGTGCCAGCAGCGTAGATCAGGGGGTTGGGACCGCTGTTAACTATGGCTACACCTTC.

This clonotype was detected many times. The chain uses TRBV5-8 and TRBJ2-2, with D hard to call. Trimming pared 1 base from V and 6 bases from J, leaving 10 bases between. This CDR3 comprises 14 residues. Germline values: CDR1 SGHTS, CDR2 YDEGEE. CDR3 sequence reads: CASSLSSVSGELFF. In nucleotides, the CDR3 is TGTGCCAGCAGCTTGTCCTCGGTTTCCGGGGAGCTGTTTTTT.

In this sample, this clonotype turned up many times. V is TRBV29-1 and J is TRBJ2-7; D is undetermined. V lost 6 bases, J lost 4 bases, and 13 bases lay in between. Germline lookup yields CDR1 SQVTM and CDR2 ANQGSEA. This CDR3 spans 12 amino acids. The CDR3: CSVTTTRYEQYF. The CDR3 DNA reads as TGCAGCGTGACAACCACCCGATACGAGCAGTACTTC.

The chain carries TRBV20-1 and TRBJ2-5; 10 positions match TRBD1. Germline V lookup: CDR1 DFQATT, CDR2 SNEGSKA (reference sequence). The CDR3 spans 14 residues. The ends lost 3 bases at V and 5 bases at J; junction bases unmatched: 6. CDR3 in amino acids: CSARGTGDGETQYF. Written as DNA, the CDR3 is TGCAGTGCTAGGGGGACAGGGGACGGGGAGACCCAGTACTTC.

There are a few counts of this clonotype. The V call is TRBV5-1, the J call TRBJ2-2, with 10 bases that match TRBD2. V shed 1 base, J shed 6 bases, and the junction held 3 bases outside the gene matches. This CDR3 has 15 amino acids. CDR1 and CDR2 from the germline V gene are SGHRS and YFSETQ. CDR3 nucleotide sequence: TGCGCCAGCAGCTTGACTAGCGGGGCTTCCGGGGAGCTGTTTTTT. It codes for CASSLTSGASGELFF.

The V and J genes are TRBV20-1 and TRBJ1-1; 7 positions match TRBD1. Germline trimming cut 4 bases from V and 7 bases from J; bases unmatched to any gene: 3. Germline V gene sequence: CDR1 DFQATT, CDR2 SNEGSKA (reference sequence). The CDR3 is 11 amino acids. The CDR3 region is CSANRDSEAFF. For the CDR3, the DNA is TGCAGTGCTAACCGGGACAGTGAAGCTTTCTTT.